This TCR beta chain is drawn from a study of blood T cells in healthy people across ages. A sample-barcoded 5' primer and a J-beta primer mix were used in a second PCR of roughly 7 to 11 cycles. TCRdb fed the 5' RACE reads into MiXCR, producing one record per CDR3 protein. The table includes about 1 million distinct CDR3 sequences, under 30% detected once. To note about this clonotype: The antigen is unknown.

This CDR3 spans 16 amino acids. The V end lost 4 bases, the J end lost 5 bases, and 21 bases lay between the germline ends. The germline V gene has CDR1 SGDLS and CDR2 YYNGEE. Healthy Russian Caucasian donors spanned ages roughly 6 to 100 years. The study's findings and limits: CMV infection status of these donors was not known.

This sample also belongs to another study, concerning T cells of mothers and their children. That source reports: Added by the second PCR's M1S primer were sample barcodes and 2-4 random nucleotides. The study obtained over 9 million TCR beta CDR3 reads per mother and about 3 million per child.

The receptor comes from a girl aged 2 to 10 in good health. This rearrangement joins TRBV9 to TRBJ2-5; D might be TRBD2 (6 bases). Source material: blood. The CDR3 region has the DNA TGTGCCAGCAGCCCCTCCTCCGCTACCCGGGGGGAGACCCAGTACTTC. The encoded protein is CASSPSSATRGETQYF.